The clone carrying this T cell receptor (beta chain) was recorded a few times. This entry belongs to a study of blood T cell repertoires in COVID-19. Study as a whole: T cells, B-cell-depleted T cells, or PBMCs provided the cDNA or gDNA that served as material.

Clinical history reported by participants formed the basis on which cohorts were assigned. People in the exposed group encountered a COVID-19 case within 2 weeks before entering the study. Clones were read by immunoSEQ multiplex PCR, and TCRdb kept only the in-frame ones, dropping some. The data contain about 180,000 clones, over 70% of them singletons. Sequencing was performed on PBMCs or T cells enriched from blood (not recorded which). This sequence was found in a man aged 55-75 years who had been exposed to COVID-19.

CDR3 sequence reads: CASSLSSGSSGELFF. CDR3 nucleotide sequence: TGTGCCAGCAGCTTATCTAGCGGGAGCTCCGGGGAGCTGTTTTTT. The chain uses TRBV6-4 and TRBJ2-2; TRBD2 matches 10 bases. Germline V gene sequence: CDR1 MRHNA, CDR2 SNTAGT. V lost 6 bases to trimming and J lost 6 bases; unmatched junction nucleotides: 7. The CDR3 spans 15 residues.